This TCR beta chain is drawn from a study of CD8 T cells in ankylosing spondylitis. Overall study findings and caveats: Made up of 7 to 9 highly homologous variants, a TCR beta motif appeared characteristic of ankylosing spondylitis blood.

The germline V gene encodes CDR1 MGHDK and CDR2 SYGVNS. V was shortened by 0 bases and J by 12 bases, with 15 bases between the two germline ends. The CDR3 length is 14 residues. 5'-RACE, quantitative and with molecular barcodes, yielded the TCR beta libraries. MiXCR, applied by TCRdb to the 5' RACE reads, yields one record per CDR3 protein. The table shows 330,000 or so distinct CDR3 sequences, with 7% to 9% occurring only once. About this clonotype itself: Antigen: not known.

Source material: blood, either unsorted or a sorted T cell fraction (not recorded which). The clonotype originates from a male donor with ankylosing spondylitis. The V and J genes are TRBV25-1 and TRBJ2-1; no clear D. The CDR3, as DNA: TGTGCCAGCAGTGAATACCTATATGGCGGTGGGCAGTTCTTC. Translation gives CASSEYLYGGGQFF.